This T cell receptor beta chain was sequenced in a study of CD8+ T cells in alopecia areata. About the study: Each of the treated patients was given oral tofacitinib, 5 to 10 mg twice daily, for moderate-to-severe alopecia areata. Study results and limitations: Since there was just one nonresponder, nobody can yet say how baseline CD8+ expansion ties to response.

Treatment specified: oral pan-JAK inhibitor, 5-10 mg twice daily. V lost 1 base, J lost 8 bases, and 8 bases lay in between. Germline V gene lookup returns CDR1 SGHAT and CDR2 FQNNGV. CDR3 length: 12 amino acids. cDNA prepared by RNA extraction and subsequent reverse transcription served as the template for sequencing. TCRdb keeps only in-frame clones here, not all; method: immunoSEQ multiplex PCR. Of about 110,000 clones detected, about three fifths appear once; the ten largest clones hold about 12%. The table lists this clone with a few counts. No antigen is known for it. The source was CD8+ T cells sorted from blood, collected at week 24, from a patient treated with tofacitinib. This chain joins TRBV11-2 and TRBJ1-1; TRBD1 might be the D (5 bases). The TCR originated in a human donor with alopecia areata. This CDR3 reads CASSLVQDEAFF. As DNA, the CDR3 is TGTGCCAGCAGCTTAGTACAGGACGAAGCTTTCTTT.